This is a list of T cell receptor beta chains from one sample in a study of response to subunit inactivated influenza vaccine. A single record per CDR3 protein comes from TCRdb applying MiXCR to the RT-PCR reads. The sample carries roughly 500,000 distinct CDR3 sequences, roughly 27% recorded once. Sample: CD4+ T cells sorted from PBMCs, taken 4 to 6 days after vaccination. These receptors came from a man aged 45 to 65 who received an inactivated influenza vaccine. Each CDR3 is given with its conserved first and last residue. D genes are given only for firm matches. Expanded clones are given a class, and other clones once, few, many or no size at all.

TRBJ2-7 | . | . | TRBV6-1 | TGTGCCAGCAGTCCCGGGGCAGACCCGATTGAGCAGTACTTC | CASSPGADPIEQYF
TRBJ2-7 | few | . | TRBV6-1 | TGTGCCAGCAGGACTTCAAACAGGGCTATCTCCTACGAGCAGTACTTC | CASRTSNRAISYEQYF
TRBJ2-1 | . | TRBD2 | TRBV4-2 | TGTGCCAGCAGCCAAGGGACTAGCGGGATCCCGGGGGGGCAGTTCTTC | CASSQGTSGIPGGQFF
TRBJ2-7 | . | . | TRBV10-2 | TGCGCCAGCAGTGACCAACAGGGTTTCGAGCAGTACTTC | CASSDQQGFEQYF
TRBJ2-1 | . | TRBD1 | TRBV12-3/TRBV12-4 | TGTGCCAGCAGTTTGTTGGGACAGGGTAGCAATGAGCAGTTCTTC | CASSLLGQGSNEQFF
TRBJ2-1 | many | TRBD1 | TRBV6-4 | TGTGCCAGCAGTGACACAGGGGGCAAGAATGAGCAGTTCTTC | CASSDTGGKNEQFF
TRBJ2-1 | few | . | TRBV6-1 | TGTGCCAGCAAACGGGACTCCTTTGTGCAGTTCTTC | CASKRDSFVQFF
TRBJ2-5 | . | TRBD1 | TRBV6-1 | TGTGCCAGCAGTCTAGGGGGCAGGGGGCTAGAGACCCAGTACTTC | CASSLGGRGLETQYF
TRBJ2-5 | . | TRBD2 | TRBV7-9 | TGTGCCAGCAGCCCAGAACTCCTAGCGGGAGAGACCCAGTACTTC | CASSPELLAGETQYF
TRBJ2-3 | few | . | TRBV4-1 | TGCGCCAGCAGCCAAGATCTGCCGGCGGGAGATACGCAGTATTTT | CASSQDLPAGDTQYF
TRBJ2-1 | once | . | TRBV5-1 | TGCGCCAGCAGCACTGCGGGCTGGGCCTACAATGAGCAGTTCTTC | CASSTAGWAYNEQFF
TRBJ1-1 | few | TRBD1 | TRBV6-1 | TGTGCCAGCAGCCCCCGCGCCAGGGGGATGAACACTGAAGCTTTCTTT | CASSPRARGMNTEAFF
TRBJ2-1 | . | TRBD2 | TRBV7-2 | TGTGCCAGCAGCTTAGATGGGCGGGGGGCCAACAATGAGCAGTTCTTC | CASSLDGRGANNEQFF
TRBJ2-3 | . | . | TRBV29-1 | TGCAGCGTTGCACCGGGACTGATCACAGATACGCAGTATTTT | CSVAPGLITDTQYF
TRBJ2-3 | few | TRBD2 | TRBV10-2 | TGCGCCAGCAGTGACCCTTTCGGGGGGGCGACAGATACGCAGTATTTT | CASSDPFGGATDTQYF
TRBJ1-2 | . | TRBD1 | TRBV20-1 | TGCAGTGCTGCACCCGGGACAGGGGGCGCTTACTATGGCTACACCTTC | CSAAPGTGGAYYGYTF
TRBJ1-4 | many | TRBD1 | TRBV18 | TGTGCCAGCTCACCAATCACTGCGGGACAGATTAATGAAAAACTGTTTTTT | CASSPITAGQINEKLFF
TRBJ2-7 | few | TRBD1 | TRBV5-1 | TGCGCCAGCAGAAAGCAGGGGGTTAAGGACGAGCAGTACTTC | CASRKQGVKDEQYF
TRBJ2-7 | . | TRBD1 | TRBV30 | TGTGCCTGGAGCGACCAGGGGGCGGTGAGGGAGCAGTACTTC | CAWSDQGAVREQYF
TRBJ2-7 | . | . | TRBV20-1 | TGCAGTGCTAGAGAATTACTGGGGCCGAGGTCCTACGAGCAGTACTTC | CSARELLGPRSYEQYF
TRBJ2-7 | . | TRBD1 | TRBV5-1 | TGCGCCAGCAGCTCCACAGGGGCAACCTACGAGCAGTACTTC | CASSSTGATYEQYF
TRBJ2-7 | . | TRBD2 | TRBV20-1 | TGCAGTGCGACCCCGACTAGCGGGCATTCTACTGTGCAGTACTTC | CSATPTSGHSTVQYF
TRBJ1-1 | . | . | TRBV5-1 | TGCGCCAGCAGCGAGTGGGGGAACACTGAAGCTTTCTTT | CASSEWGNTEAFF
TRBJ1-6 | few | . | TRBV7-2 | TGTGCCAGCAAAAGGAAACGGGGCGAGGGTCCCCTCCACTTT | CASKRKRGEGPLHF
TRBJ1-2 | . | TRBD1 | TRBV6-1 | TGTGCCAGCAGACCACAGGGGGCAATAGGCTATGGCTACACCTTC | CASRPQGAIGYGYTF
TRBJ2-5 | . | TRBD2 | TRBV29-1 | TGCAGCGTTGAAGGTGGAGCTAGCGGGGCCCTTAACCAAGAGACCCAGTACTTC | CSVEGGASGALNQETQYF
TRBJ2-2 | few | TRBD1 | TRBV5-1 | TGCGCCAGCAGCCGGGACAGGCCTGACACCGGGGAGCTGTTTTTT | CASSRDRPDTGELFF
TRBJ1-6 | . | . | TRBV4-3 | TGCGCCAGCAGCCAAGATCGGGGCTACGATAATTCACCCCTCCACTTT | CASSQDRGYDNSPLHF
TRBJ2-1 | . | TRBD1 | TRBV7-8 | TGTGCCAGCAGCTTAGCGAGGGGGCTGTACAACAACAATGAGCAGTTCTTC | CASSLARGLYNNNEQFF
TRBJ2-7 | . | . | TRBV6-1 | TGTGCCAGCAGCCCTTTAAAAATTGGCGAGCAGTACTTC | CASSPLKIGEQYF
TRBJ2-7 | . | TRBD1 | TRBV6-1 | TGTGCCAGCAGTGCAACCAAAGGGACAGGGAATTACGAGCAGTACTTC | CASSATKGTGNYEQYF
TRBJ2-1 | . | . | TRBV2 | TGTGCCAGCAGTGATAGTCCCGCACTCTACAATGAGCAGTTCTTC | CASSDSPALYNEQFF
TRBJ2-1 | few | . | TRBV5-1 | TGCGCCAGCAGCTTCTCCGGGACATCCTACAATGAGCAGTTCTTC | CASSFSGTSYNEQFF
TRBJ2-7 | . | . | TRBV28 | TGTGCCAGCAGTTTATCAGGGGCGGCGCAGTACTTC | CASSLSGAAQYF
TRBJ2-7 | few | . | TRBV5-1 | TGCGCCAGCAGCTTGTCTACATTAAGGAGCTCCTACGAGCAGTACTTC | CASSLSTLRSSYEQYF
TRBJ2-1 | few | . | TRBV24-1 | TGTGCCACCAGTGGAGGGGAAATCCTGACCTACAATGAGCAGTTCTTC | CATSGGEILTYNEQFF
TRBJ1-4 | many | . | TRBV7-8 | TGTGCCAGCAGCTTAACCGCAACTAATGAAAAACTGTTTTTT | CASSLTATNEKLFF
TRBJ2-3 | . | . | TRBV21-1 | TGTGCCAGCAGCAAAGCCCCGACTAGCGGGAATACAGATACGCAGTATTTT | CASSKAPTSGNTDTQYF
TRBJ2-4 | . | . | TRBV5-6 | TGTGCCAGCAGCTCGGTCCCGGGCAAAAACATTCAGTACTTC | CASSSVPGKNIQYF
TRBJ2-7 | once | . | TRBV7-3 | TGTGCCAGCAGCTTTGGGGCCAACTACGAGCAGTACTTC | CASSFGANYEQYF
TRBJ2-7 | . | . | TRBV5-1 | TGCGCCAGCAGCGAGGGACCGTCCTACTACGAGCAGTACTTC | CASSEGPSYYEQYF
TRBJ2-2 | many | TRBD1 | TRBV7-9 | TGTGCCAGCAGCTTTCCCGGACAGGGTAACACCGGGGAGCTGTTTTTT | CASSFPGQGNTGELFF
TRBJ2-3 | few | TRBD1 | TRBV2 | TGTGCCAGCAGGCCGGGACAGTTCTCCCCTAGCACAGATACGCAGTATTTT | CASRPGQFSPSTDTQYF
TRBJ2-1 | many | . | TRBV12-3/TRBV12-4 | TGTGCCAGCAGTTCCGACTCCTACAATGAGCAGTTCTTC | CASSSDSYNEQFF
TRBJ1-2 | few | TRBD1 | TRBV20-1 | TGCAGTGCTACCGGACAGGGCCAACTCTATGGCTACACCTTC | CSATGQGQLYGYTF
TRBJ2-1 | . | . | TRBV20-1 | TGCAGTGCTAGAGTGGTGGGATCCAATGAGCAGTTCTTC | CSARVVGSNEQFF
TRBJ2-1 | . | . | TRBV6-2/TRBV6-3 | TGTGCCAGCAGTTATGAGGCGGGGAGCTCCTACAATGAGCAGTTCTTC | CASSYEAGSSYNEQFF
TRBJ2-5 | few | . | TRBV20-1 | TGCAGTGCTAGAGTCTCGGGTCGCGAGACCCAGTACTTC | CSARVSGRETQYF
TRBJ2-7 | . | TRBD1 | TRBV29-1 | TGCAGCGTAGCAGTTGGACAGGGATCCTACGAGCAGTACTTC | CSVAVGQGSYEQYF
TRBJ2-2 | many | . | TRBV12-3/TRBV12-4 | TGTGCCAGCAGTTTATTAGGCGGGGGGGAGCTGTTTTTT | CASSLLGGGELFF
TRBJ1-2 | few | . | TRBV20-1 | TGCAGTGCTCATTATGGCTACACCTTC | CSAHYGYTF